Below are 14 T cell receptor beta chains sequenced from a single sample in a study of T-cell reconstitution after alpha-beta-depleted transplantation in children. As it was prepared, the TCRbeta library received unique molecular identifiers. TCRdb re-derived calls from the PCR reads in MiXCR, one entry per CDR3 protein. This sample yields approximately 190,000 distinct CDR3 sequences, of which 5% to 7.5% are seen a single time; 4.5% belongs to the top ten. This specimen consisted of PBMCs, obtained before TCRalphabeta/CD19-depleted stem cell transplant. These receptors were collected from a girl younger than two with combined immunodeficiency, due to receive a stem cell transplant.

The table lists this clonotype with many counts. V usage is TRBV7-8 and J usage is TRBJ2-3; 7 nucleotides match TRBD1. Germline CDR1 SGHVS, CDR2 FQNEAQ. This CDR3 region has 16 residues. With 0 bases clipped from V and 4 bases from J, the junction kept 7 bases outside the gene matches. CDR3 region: CASSLARGRGPDTQYF. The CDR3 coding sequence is TGTGCCAGCAGCTTAGCGAGGGGGCGCGGGCCAGATACGCAGTATTTT.

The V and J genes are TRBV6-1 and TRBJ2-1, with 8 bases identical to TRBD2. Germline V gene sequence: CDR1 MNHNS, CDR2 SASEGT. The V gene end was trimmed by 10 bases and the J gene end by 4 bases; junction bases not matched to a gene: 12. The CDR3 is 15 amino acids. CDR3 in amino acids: CATHLSGGGYNEQFF. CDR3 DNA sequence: TGTGCCACGCACCTAAGCGGGGGAGGTTACAATGAGCAGTTCTTC.

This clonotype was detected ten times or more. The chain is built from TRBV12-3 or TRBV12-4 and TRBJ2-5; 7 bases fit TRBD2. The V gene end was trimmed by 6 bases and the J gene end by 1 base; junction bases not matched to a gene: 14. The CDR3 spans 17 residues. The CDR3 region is CASSPGGEGLPQETQYF. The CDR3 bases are TGTGCCAGCAGCCCAGGAGGGGAGGGCCTTCCCCAAGAGACCCAGTACTTC.

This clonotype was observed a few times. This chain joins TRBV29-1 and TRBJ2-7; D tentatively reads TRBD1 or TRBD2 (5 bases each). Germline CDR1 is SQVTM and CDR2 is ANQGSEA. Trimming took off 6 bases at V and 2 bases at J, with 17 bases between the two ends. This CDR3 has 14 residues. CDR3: CSVGDLIGTYEQYF. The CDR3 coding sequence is TGCAGCGTGGGGGACCTAATCGGGACCTACGAGCAGTACTTC.

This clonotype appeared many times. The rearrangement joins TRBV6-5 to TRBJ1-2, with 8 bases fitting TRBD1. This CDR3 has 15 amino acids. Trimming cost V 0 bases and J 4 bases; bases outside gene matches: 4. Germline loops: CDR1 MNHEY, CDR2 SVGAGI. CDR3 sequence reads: CASSYSTGVGYGYTF. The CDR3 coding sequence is TGTGCCAGCAGTTACTCGACAGGGGTAGGCTATGGCTACACCTTC.

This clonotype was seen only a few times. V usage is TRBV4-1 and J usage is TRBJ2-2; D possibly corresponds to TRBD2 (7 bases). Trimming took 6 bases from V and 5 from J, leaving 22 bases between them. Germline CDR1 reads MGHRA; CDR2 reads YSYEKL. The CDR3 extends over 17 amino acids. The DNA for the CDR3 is TGCGCCAGCAGTCATCGTTTTGGGGGGGCTGGGACCGGGGAGCTGTTTTTT. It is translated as CASSHRFGGAGTGELFF.

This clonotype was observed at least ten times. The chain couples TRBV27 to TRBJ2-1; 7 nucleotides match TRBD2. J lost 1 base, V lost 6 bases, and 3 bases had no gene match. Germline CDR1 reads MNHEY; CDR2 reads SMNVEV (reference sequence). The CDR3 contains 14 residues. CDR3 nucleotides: TGTGCCAGCAGCAACGGGAGGTCCTACAATGAGCAGTTCTTC. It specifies CASSNGRSYNEQFF.

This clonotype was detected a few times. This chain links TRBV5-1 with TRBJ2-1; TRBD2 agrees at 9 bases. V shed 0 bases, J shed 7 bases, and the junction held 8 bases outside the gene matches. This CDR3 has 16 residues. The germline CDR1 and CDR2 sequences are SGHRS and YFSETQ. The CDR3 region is CASSLAVTSGPNEQFF. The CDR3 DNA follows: TGCGCCAGCAGCTTGGCCGTGACTAGCGGACCAAATGAGCAGTTCTTC. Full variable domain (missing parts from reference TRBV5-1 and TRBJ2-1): KAGVTQTPRYLIKTRGQQVTLSCSPISGHRSVSWYQQTPGQGLQFLFEYFSETQRNKGNFPGRFSGRQFSNSRSEMNVSTLELGDSALYLCASSLAVTSGPNEQFFGPGTRLTVL.

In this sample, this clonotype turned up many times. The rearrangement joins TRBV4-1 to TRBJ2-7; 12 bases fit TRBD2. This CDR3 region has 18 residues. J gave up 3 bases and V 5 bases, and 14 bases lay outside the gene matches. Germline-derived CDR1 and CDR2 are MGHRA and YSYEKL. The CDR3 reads CASSYSWLAGGPYYEQYF. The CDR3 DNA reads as TGCGCCAGCAGCTACTCGTGGCTAGCGGGGGGGCCTTACTACGAGCAGTACTTC.

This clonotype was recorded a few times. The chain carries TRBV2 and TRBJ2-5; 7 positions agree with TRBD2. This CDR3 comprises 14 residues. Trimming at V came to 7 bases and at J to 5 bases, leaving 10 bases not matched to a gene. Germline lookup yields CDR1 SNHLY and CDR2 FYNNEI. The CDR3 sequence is CASNLAGGGETQYF. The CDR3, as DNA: TGTGCCAGCAACTTAGCTGGGGGGGGTGAGACCCAGTACTTC.

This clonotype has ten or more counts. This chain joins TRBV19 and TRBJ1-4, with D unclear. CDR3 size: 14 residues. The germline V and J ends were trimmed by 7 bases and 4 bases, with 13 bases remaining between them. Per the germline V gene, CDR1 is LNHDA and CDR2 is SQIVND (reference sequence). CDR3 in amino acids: CASTYSANNEKLFF. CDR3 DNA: TGTGCCAGTACCTATTCAGCGAATAATGAAAAACTGTTTTTT.

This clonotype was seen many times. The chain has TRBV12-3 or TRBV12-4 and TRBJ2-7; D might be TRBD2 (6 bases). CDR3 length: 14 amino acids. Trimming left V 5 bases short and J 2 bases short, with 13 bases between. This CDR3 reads CASSITGSPYEQYF. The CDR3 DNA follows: TGTGCCAGCAGTATTACCGGGAGCCCCTACGAGCAGTACTTC.

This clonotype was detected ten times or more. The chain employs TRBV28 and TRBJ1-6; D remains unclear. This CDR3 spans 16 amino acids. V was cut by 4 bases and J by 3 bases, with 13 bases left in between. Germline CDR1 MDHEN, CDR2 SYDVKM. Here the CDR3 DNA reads TGTGCCAGCAGTTCCACCGGTCCCAACTATAATTCACCCCTCCACTTT. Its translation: CASSSTGPNYNSPLHF.

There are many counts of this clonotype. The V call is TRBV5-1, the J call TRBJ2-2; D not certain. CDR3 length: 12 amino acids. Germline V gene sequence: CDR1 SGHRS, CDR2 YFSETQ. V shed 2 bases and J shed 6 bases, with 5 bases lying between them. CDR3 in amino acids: CASSFKAGELFF. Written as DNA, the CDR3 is TGCGCCAGCAGCTTTAAGGCCGGGGAGCTGTTTTTT.